These 21 T cell receptor beta chains were all obtained from the same sample, sequenced in a study of blood T cells in healthy people across ages (dated by TCRdb to the mid-2010s). Receptor amplification or capture employed 5' RACE. The data were produced on an Illumina HiSeq 2500. A second PCR of roughly 7 to 11 cycles was run with a J-beta primer mix and a sample-barcoded 5' primer. The raw public reads went through TCRdb reprocessing: fastp at Q25, MiXCR clone calling, in-frame beta chains kept. Each record represents a unique CDR3 protein, reported with the most common genes and DNA among its rows. Counted in this sample were fewer than 1 million distinct CDR3 sequences; around two fifths of them appeared once. Of the sample, roughly 19% is held by the ten largest clones. The sequencing input was blood. Source of these receptors: a man in his fifties or sixties in good health.

The rearrangement uses TRBV29-1 and TRBJ1-4, with 7 bases identical to TRBD1. The CDR3 loop spans 12 amino acids. Germline trimming cut 6 bases from V and 4 bases from J; bases unmatched to any gene: 2. Germline values: CDR1 SQVTM, CDR2 ANQGSEA. The CDR3 region is CSVGDSNEKLFF. Written as DNA, the CDR3 is TGCAGCGTGGGGGACAGTAATGAAAAACTGTTTTTT. Full variable domain (remainder filled in from reference TRBV29-1 and TRBJ1-4): SAVISQKPSRDICQRGTSLTIQCQVDSQVTMMFWYRQQPGQSLTLIATANQGSEATYESGFVIDKFPISRPNLTFSTLTVSNMSPEDSSIYLCSVGDSNEKLFFGSGTQLSVL.

The chain combines TRBV3-1 with TRBJ2-4; 7 bases are shared with TRBD2. In germline, CDR1 is LGHDT, CDR2 YNNKEL (reference sequence). The CDR3 sequence is 17 residues long. Germline trimming cut 0 bases from V and 0 bases from J; bases unmatched to any gene: 5. CDR3 sequence reads: CASSQENAGVAKNIQYF. The DNA of the CDR3 is TGTGCCAGCAGCCAAGAAAATGCGGGGGTAGCCAAAAACATTCAGTACTTC.

This clonotype showed up just once. The V gene is TRBV20-1, the J gene TRBJ2-6; TRBD2 is a possible D gene (5 bases). The CDR3 extends over 16 amino acids. Trimming pared 7 bases from V and 6 bases from J, leaving 22 bases between. Germline V gene sequence: CDR1 DFQATT, CDR2 SNEGSKA (reference sequence). The CDR3: CSVMDLGSSVANVLTF. CDR3 nucleotides: TGCAGTGTGATGGACTTAGGGTCCAGTGTGGCCAACGTCCTGACTTTC.

The V call is TRBV9, the J call TRBJ2-7, with no clear D. CDR1 is SGDLS and CDR2 is YYNGEE in the germline V gene. The CDR3 has 14 amino acids. The germline V and J ends were trimmed by 0 bases and 2 bases, with 9 bases remaining between them. The CDR3 DNA follows: TGTGCCAGCAGCGTAGACAGTCGTCCCTACGAGCAGTACTTC. It specifies CASSVDSRPYEQYF.

V usage is TRBV7-2 and J usage is TRBJ2-7, with 8 bases identical to TRBD2. V was pared by 5 bases and J by 7 bases, with 16 bases of the junction left unmatched. Germline V gene data show CDR1 as SGHTA and CDR2 as FQGNSA. This CDR3 comprises 16 residues. The CDR3: CASSKVPGLGHNEQYF. CDR3 sequence (DNA): TGTGCCAGCAGCAAAGTTCCGGGACTAGGACACAATGAGCAGTACTTC.

The rearrangement uses TRBV5-1 and TRBJ2-1; D gene uncertain. Germline V gene data show CDR1 as SGHRS and CDR2 as YFSETQ. This CDR3 contains 15 residues. The V and J ends lost 2 bases and 5 bases respectively, with 14 bases between them. CDR3 amino acids: CASSFTGETNNEQFF. The CDR3 DNA reads as TGCGCCAGCAGCTTTACCGGAGAAACTAACAATGAGCAGTTCTTC.

Of note for this clonotype: One end of the junction fails to match germline, which may point to a read error. This chain uses TRBV7-2 with TRBJ1-2; TRBD1 agrees at 7 bases. Per germline, CDR1 SGHTA and CDR2 FQGNSA. This CDR3 region has 16 residues. Written as DNA, the CDR3 is TGTGCCGGCAGCTTAGTAGGGACAGCTAGTCTAAATGGCTACACCTTC. It encodes CAGSLVGTASLNGYTF.

V and J are TRBV5-1 and TRBJ1-2, with 8 positions matching TRBD1. CDR1 and CDR2 (germline): SGHRS, YFSETQ. The length of the CDR3 is 15 residues. J was trimmed by 5 bases and V by 0 bases; bases with no gene match: 6. CDR3 amino acids: CASSLAGTGQYGYTF. CDR3 nucleotides: TGCGCCAGCAGCTTGGCCGGGACAGGACAATATGGCTACACCTTC. The variable domain in full, with the rest retrieved from reference TRBV5-1 and TRBJ1-2, is KAGVTQTPRYLIKTRGQQVTLSCSPISGHRSVSWYQQTPGQGLQFLFEYFSETQRNKGNFPGRFSGRQFSNSRSEMNVSTLELGDSALYLCASSLAGTGQYGYTFGSGTRLTVV.

This rearrangement joins TRBV2 to TRBJ2-7, with 9 positions matching TRBD1. The CDR3 sequence is 15 residues long. Germline V gene data show CDR1 as SNHLY and CDR2 as FYNNEI. V shed 5 bases, J shed 1 base, and the junction held 6 bases outside the gene matches. CDR3 nucleotide sequence: TGTGCCAGCAGTACTCCGGGACAGGGTTCCTACGAGCAGTACTTC. It yields the protein CASSTPGQGSYEQYF.

The chain carries TRBV7-2 and TRBJ2-7; D is perhaps TRBD1 or TRBD2 (5 bases each). Trimming removed 4 bases from V and 2 bases from J, with 15 bases in between. Germline V gene data show CDR1 as SGHTA and CDR2 as FQGNSA. This CDR3 spans 15 amino acids. In nucleotides, the CDR3 is TGTGCCAGCAGCTCCCTCTACGGGGCAGCCTACGAGCAGTACTTC. Translating it yields CASSSLYGAAYEQYF.

This chain links TRBV4-3 with TRBJ2-7, with D maybe TRBD1 (6 bases). The CDR3 contains 15 residues. Germline assignment: CDR1 LGHNA and CDR2 YSLEER. The V gene lost 0 bases and the J gene lost 2 bases, with 11 bases spanning the gap. CDR3 in amino acids: CASSQEGRGAYEQYF. CDR3 in DNA: TGCGCCAGCAGCCAAGAGGGCAGGGGAGCCTACGAGCAGTACTTC.

This chain links TRBV6-2 or TRBV6-3 with TRBJ2-5; 9 bases map to TRBD1. The J call may be in error: the DNA end matches TRBJ2-7 better. This CDR3 has 15 amino acids. From germline, CDR1 is MNHEY and CDR2 SVGEGT. CDR3 DNA sequence: TGTGCCAGCAGTTTACAGGGGGCTACGGGCTACGAGCAGTACTTC. Translating it yields CASSLQGATGYEQYF.

The J gene is TRBJ1-1, the V gene TRBV7-2, with 7 bases identical to TRBD1. This CDR3 has 15 amino acids. The ends lost 4 bases at V and 8 bases at J; junction bases unmatched: 13. Germline V gene sequence: CDR1 SGHTA, CDR2 FQGNSA. CDR3: CASSWDGQGTDEAFF. CDR3 DNA: TGTGCCAGCAGCTGGGACGGACAAGGGACAGACGAAGCTTTCTTT.

This chain links TRBV6-1 with TRBJ1-1, with no clear D. Deletions cut 8 bases from V and 4 bases from J, with 20 bases between. CDR1 is MNHNS and CDR2 is SASEGT in the germline V gene. This CDR3 is 15 amino acids long. The CDR3 sequence: CASARDDKGGTEAFF. The CDR3, as DNA: TGTGCCAGCGCCCGAGATGATAAGGGAGGCACTGAAGCTTTCTTT.

The chain carries TRBV11-2 and TRBJ2-1, with TRBD2 identical over 7 bases. The CDR3 runs 15 residues. CDR1 and CDR2 from the germline V gene are SGHAT and FQNNGV. The ends lost 3 bases at V and 2 bases at J; junction bases unmatched: 4. The CDR3 sequence: CASSLRGLTYNEQFF. The CDR3 nucleotides are TGTGCCAGCAGCTTGAGGGGACTAACCTACAATGAGCAGTTCTTC.

The chain couples TRBV28 to TRBJ1-1; D ambiguous. Germline V gene lookup returns CDR1 MDHEN and CDR2 SYDVKM. V was shortened by 8 bases and J by 0 bases, with 16 bases between the two germline ends. The CDR3 has 15 residues. The CDR3 DNA reads TGTGCCAGCGGTGCACCCTCGGGGATGAACACTGAAGCTTTCTTT. It encodes CASGAPSGMNTEAFF.

V is TRBV20-1 and J is TRBJ2-2, with D uncertain. The CDR3 contains 15 residues. V was cut by 3 bases and J by 4 bases, with 15 bases left in between. From germline, CDR1 is DFQATT and CDR2 SNEGSKA (reference sequence). CDR3 coding DNA: TGCAGTGCTAGTAGGCTAGGGTTCGCCACCGGGGAGCTGTTTTTT. Amino acids: CSASRLGFATGELFF.

This clonotype was counted a few times. This chain uses TRBV18 with TRBJ2-1; D ambiguous. This CDR3 is 15 amino acids long. Trimming took off 3 bases at V and 0 bases at J, with 9 bases between the two ends. Per the germline V gene, CDR1 is KGHSH and CDR2 is LQKENI. This CDR3 is CASSPEVSSYNEQFF. CDR3 sequence (DNA): TGTGCCAGCTCACCCGAAGTAAGCTCCTACAATGAGCAGTTCTTC.

In nucleotides, the CDR3 is TGTGCCAGCAGCCGCGCTTCGGGACAGGGATCCCCCTTGTACTTC. It codes for CASSRASGQGSPLYF. The chain joins TRBV6-1 to TRBJ2-4; 9 bases match TRBD1. The CDR3 covers 15 residues. CDR1 is MNHNS and CDR2 is SASEGT in the germline V gene. V shed 6 bases and J 15 bases; nucleotides not matched to a gene: 18.

This clonotype was found a few times. The rearrangement uses TRBV30 and TRBJ2-7; D not resolved. Germline V gene lookup returns CDR1 GTSNPN and CDR2 SVGIG (reference sequence). The CDR3 is 11 residues long. The ends were cut back, 1 base at V and 3 bases at J, with 4 bases in the middle. CDR3 bases: TGTGCCTGGAGTGCCAGCTACGAGCAGTACTTC. The encoded protein is CAWSASYEQYF.

The J gene is TRBJ2-5, the V gene TRBV10-3; weak D call: TRBD1 (6 bases). The length of the CDR3 is 14 residues. Germline V gene data show CDR1 as ENHRY and CDR2 as SYGVKD. V was trimmed by 4 bases and J by 9 bases, leaving 18 bases between them. CDR3 sequence: CAISGSTGPVSQYF. CDR3 nucleotides: TGTGCCATCAGTGGGTCGACAGGTCCCGTGTCCCAGTACTTC.